Listed below are T cell receptor beta chains from one sample, sequenced in a study of blood T cells in healthy people across ages. MiXCR, applied by TCRdb to the 5' RACE reads, yields one record per CDR3 protein. This table has more than 550,000 distinct CDR3 sequences, about a fifth appearing once. The sequencing input was blood. The receptor source for this set is a man between 65 and 79 years old in good health. Each CDR3 is given with its conserved first and last residue. The D gene is left open where the match is weak. For some rows the clone size is stated as once, few or many, or as a class when expanded; others skip it.

CDR3: CSASGAGNTEAFF
DNA: TGCAGCGCCTCAGGGGCCGGGAACACTGAAGCTTTCTTT
V: TRBV29-1
D: .
size: .
J: TRBJ1-1

CDR3: CASSPRGFADTQYF
DNA: TGTGCCAGCAGTCCACGGGGGTTCGCAGATACGCAGTATTTT
V: TRBV27
D: .
size: .
J: TRBJ2-3

CDR3: CASSLGQVPSYEQYF
DNA: TGCGCCAGCAGCTTGGGTCAGGTCCCCTCCTACGAGCAGTACTTC
V: TRBV5-1
D: .
size: .
J: TRBJ2-7

CDR3: CSAPLRQTGSHEQFF
DNA: TGCAGTGCCCCTTTAAGGCAGACAGGGAGCCATGAGCAGTTCTTC
V: TRBV20-1
D: TRBD1
size: .
J: TRBJ2-1

CDR3: CSARQYTEAFF
DNA: TGCAGTGCTCGACAGTACACTGAAGCTTTCTTT
V: TRBV20-1
D: .
size: .
J: TRBJ1-1

CDR3: CASRLEVGTQYF
DNA: TGTGCCAGCAGATTGGAGGTCGGTACGCAATATTTT
V: TRBV12-3/TRBV12-4
D: .
size: .
J: TRBJ2-3

CDR3: CASSPTRALNEQFF
DNA: TGTGCCAGCAGCCCAACTAGGGCCCTCAATGAGCAGTTCTTC
V: TRBV11-2
D: .
size: many
J: TRBJ2-1

CDR3: CASSPSGAFYGYTF
DNA: TGTGCCAGCAGCCCCTCCGGGGCCTTCTATGGCTACACCTTC
V: TRBV12-3/TRBV12-4
D: .
size: few
J: TRBJ1-2

CDR3: CASHTSGRRNEQFF
DNA: TGTGCCAGCCACACTAGCGGGAGAAGAAATGAGCAGTTCTTC
V: TRBV28
D: TRBD2
size: .
J: TRBJ2-1

CDR3: CASSSRTSGGTERETQYF
DNA: TGCGCCAGCAGCTCCAGGACTAGCGGGGGGACCGAGAGGGAGACCCAGTACTTC
V: TRBV5-1
D: TRBD2
size: .
J: TRBJ2-5

CDR3: CSVEGAGRGNEQFF
DNA: TGTAGCGTTGAAGGCGCGGGGAGGGGCAATGAGCAGTTCTTC
V: TRBV29-1
D: TRBD2
size: few
J: TRBJ2-1

CDR3: CASSIGTGSVNEQFF
DNA: TGTGCCAGCAGCATAGGGACAGGGAGCGTAAATGAGCAGTTCTTC
V: TRBV7-9
D: TRBD1
size: few
J: TRBJ2-1

CDR3: CSVEDAGGYTF
DNA: TGCAGCGTTGAAGATGCCGGTGGCTACACCTTC
V: TRBV29-1
D: .
size: few
J: TRBJ1-2

CDR3: CSAFTSARQETQYF
DNA: TGCAGCGCCTTCACTAGCGCTCGCCAAGAGACCCAGTACTTC
V: TRBV29-1
D: TRBD2
size: .
J: TRBJ2-5

CDR3: CASSLGAGVVYGYTF
DNA: TGTGCCAGCAGCTTAGGGGCAGGGGTGGTTTATGGCTACACCTTC
V: TRBV11-2
D: .
size: .
J: TRBJ1-2

CDR3: CASSGDRYTEAFF
DNA: TGTGCCAGCAGCGGGGACAGGTACACTGAAGCTTTCTTT
V: TRBV7-6
D: TRBD1
size: few
J: TRBJ1-1

CDR3: CSARGTSLGANVLTF
DNA: TGCAGTGCTAGAGGGACTAGCCTAGGGGCCAACGTCCTGACTTTC
V: TRBV20-1
D: TRBD2
size: .
J: TRBJ2-6

CDR3: CASSPGVATDAQYF
DNA: TGTGCCAGCAGTCCTGGAGTAGCTACAGATGCGCAGTATTTT
V: TRBV12-3/TRBV12-4
D: .
size: .
J: TRBJ2-3

CDR3: CASSLLTGGRNTIYF
DNA: TGTGCCAGCAGCTTGCTGACAGGGGGCCGAAACACCATATATTTT
V: TRBV7-6
D: TRBD1
size: .
J: TRBJ1-3

CDR3: CASRAGPSPLHF
DNA: TGTGCCAGCAGAGCAGGACCCTCACCCCTCCACTTT
V: TRBV3-1
D: .
size: .
J: TRBJ1-6

CDR3: CASSFRPTTGNTIYF
DNA: TGTGCCAGCAGTTTCCGACCGACGACTGGAAACACCATATATTTT
V: TRBV12-3/TRBV12-4
D: .
size: few
J: TRBJ1-3